This TCR beta chain was sequenced in a study of low-dose radiotherapy and immunotherapy resistance in tumors. The time point denotes: after trial treatment. The treatment is: LDRT plus nivolumab, ipilimumab, low-dose cyclophosphamide and aspirin (RACIN trial). Primers used for first-strand cDNA, a TRAV- and TRBV-specific set, covered both alpha and beta chains. PCR amplification of the TCRs was performed with Phusion for 20 PCR cycles, and it relied on a constant-region primer together with a V-primer adapter. One entry per CDR3 protein, called by TCRdb with MiXCR from the reads. Altogether more than 70,000 distinct CDR3 sequences are present, 20% being singletons, with the ten largest covering around 13%. Ten or more counts support this clonotype. The sequence was collected from a female donor with ovarian cancer. The sequences come from PBMCs, collected after low-dose radiotherapy plus immunotherapy.

The CDR3 region has the DNA TGTGCCAGCAGCTTAAAGAGAGAGACCCAGTACTTC. It is translated as CASSLKRETQYF. This chain uses TRBV11-2 with TRBJ2-5; D is uncertain. The CDR3 is 12 residues long. Germline V CDR1 and CDR2: SGHAT, FQNNGV. V shed 2 bases and J shed 4 bases, with 5 bases lying between them.